This TCR beta chain was observed in a study of blood T cell repertoires in COVID-19. Across the whole study: The cDNA or gDNA used as material had been derived from T cells, B-cell-depleted T cells, or PBMCs.

The CDR3 loop spans 16 amino acids. The germline gives CDR1 LNHDA, CDR2 SQIVND (reference sequence). Trimming pared 3 bases from V and 3 bases from J, leaving 17 bases between. Sequencing was performed with immunoSEQ multiplex PCR; in TCRdb, only in-frame clones are kept and a portion is missing. The repertoire holds around 67,000 clones, with 83% as singletons. This clone was observed a single time. The V gene is TRBV19, the J gene TRBJ1-2, with D tentatively TRBD1 (6 bases). Source material: peripheral blood. The sequence was obtained from a man in his fifties or sixties with active COVID-19. The CDR3 loop is CASSIARDIYDYGYTF. The CDR3 DNA sequence: TGTGCCAGTAGTATTGCCCGGGACATTTACGACTATGGCTACACCTTC.